This T cell receptor beta chain was observed in a study of cytomegalovirus exposure and HLA in healthy donors. General study results and limits: The authors listed around 150 TCR beta chains as cytomegalovirus-associated. Relative to equally common others, HLA-associated TCR beta chains showed greater clonal expansion in a later analysis.

A note on this clone: Its antigen is undetermined.

V was cut by 3 bases and J by 12 bases, with 19 bases left in between. This CDR3 contains 14 residues. Germline V gene lookup returns CDR1 SGDLS and CDR2 YYNGEE. Primers included in the PCR were 60 Vbeta and 13 Jbeta primers. Sequencing used immunoSEQ multiplex PCR; TCRdb keeps in-frame clones, though not all of them. The data show approximately 170,000 clones, around 78% seen once. The sequenced material came from PBMCs. This sequence originates from a man aged 40-49 years in good health and CMV-seronegative. This chain connects TRBV9 to TRBJ2-4; tentative D call: TRBD2 (7 bases). The CDR3 here is CASSGTGRVDSQYF. The CDR3 DNA sequence: TGTGCCAGCAGCGGAACAGGGAGGGTGGACAGTCAGTACTTC.